This T cell receptor (beta chain) was found in a study of T-cell reconstitution after alpha-beta-depleted transplantation in children. This clonotype was seen a handful of times. This CDR3 contains 11 residues. Germline CDR1 reads DFQATT; CDR2 reads SNEGSKA (reference sequence). V dropped 6 bases and J dropped 8 bases, with 10 bases sitting between them. TCRbeta library preparation incorporated unique molecular identifiers. MiXCR, applied by TCRdb to the PCR reads, yields one record per CDR3 protein. The data contain about 600,000 distinct CDR3 sequences, over 9.5% of them singletons. This sequence originates from a human donor who donated a stem cell graft to a child with acute myeloid leukemia. The chain links TRBV20-1 to TRBJ1-4; D uncertain. This specimen was PBMCs from the stem cell graft donor, taken from the stem cell graft. The CDR3 region has the DNA TGCAGTGCGATTAAAGGGGAAAAACTGTTTTTT. Residues: CSAIKGEKLFF.